This passage covers 21 T cell receptor beta chains from one sample sequenced in a study of molecular identifiers for immune sequencing clone quantification. TCRdb reprocessed the PCR reads via MiXCR and lists one record per CDR3 protein. The profile shows about 510,000 distinct CDR3 sequences, about 21% of them singletons. Sequencing input: naive CD8+ T cells from blood, with Jurkat cell RNA spiked in. Stated subset: FACS-sorted CD8+CD4-CCR7+CD45RA+ naive T cells. These receptors all come from a human donor in good health. Some libraries in this study had Jurkat cell RNA spiked in.

The chain recombines TRBV29-1 with TRBJ2-7; perhaps D is TRBD1 or TRBD2 (5 bases each). From germline, CDR1 is SQVTM and CDR2 ANQGSEA. The CDR3 spans 12 residues. The V end was cut by 2 bases, the J end by 5 bases, with 10 bases between. CDR3 nucleotide sequence: TGCAGCGTTGAAATACGGGGCAACGAGCAGTACTTC. Protein product: CSVEIRGNEQYF.

Regarding this clonotype: A much larger clone differs by one base, so this may be a read error. V is TRBV12-3 or TRBV12-4 and J is TRBJ1-4, with no clear D. This CDR3 is 12 amino acids long. CDR3 sequence: CASGGLLGKLLF. The CDR3 nucleotides read TGTGCCAGCGGAGGCCTACTTGGTAAACTGCTTTTT.

There are many counts of this clonotype. This chain joins TRBV2 and TRBJ2-3; possible D gene TRBD2, 5 bases. Trimming stripped 7 bases from V and 2 bases from J, with 10 bases between. The CDR3 consists of 13 residues. CDR1 and CDR2 from the germline V gene are SNHLY and FYNNEI. The CDR3 reads CASNGLHTDTQYF. The CDR3 nucleotides are TGTGCCAGCAACGGACTCCACACAGATACGCAGTATTTT. Together with reference TRBV2 and TRBJ2-3, the CDR3 gives the full variable domain: EPEVTQTPSHQVTQMGQEVILRCVPISNHLYFYWYRQILGQKVEFLVSFYNNEISEKSEIFDDQFSVERPDGSNFTLKIRSTKLEDSAMYFCASNGLHTDTQYFGPGTRLTVL.

The chain employs TRBV6-2 or TRBV6-3 and TRBJ2-7; D remains ambiguous. Germline V lookup: CDR1 MNHEY, CDR2 SVGEGT. This CDR3 contains 13 residues. The V end lost 5 bases, the J end lost 2 bases, and 10 bases lay between the germline ends. CDR3 bases: TGTGCCAGCAGTATACACAGAACCTACGAGCAGTACTTC. Its protein product is CASSIHRTYEQYF.

A word on this clonotype: This may arise from a read error, as a much more abundant clone is one base away. Without the conserved terminal phenylalanine or tryptophan, this CDR3 likely stems from a read error. The V gene is TRBV6-2 or TRBV6-3, the J gene TRBJ2-7; 7 nucleotides line up with TRBD1. This CDR3 has 15 residues. The germline gives CDR1 MNHEY, CDR2 SVGEGT. Losses at the gene ends were 6 bases for V and 0 bases for J; bases not matched to a gene: 8. CDR3 amino acids: CASSQGTVSSYEQYL. The CDR3 DNA reads TGTGCCAGCAGCCAAGGGACAGTGAGCTCCTACGAGCAGTACCTC.

This clonotype was found many times. The chain couples TRBV25-1 to TRBJ2-7; D is ambiguous. Germline values: CDR1 MGHDK, CDR2 SYGVNS. The CDR3 totals 12 residues. The ends were cut back, 5 bases at V and 5 bases at J, with 10 bases in the middle. This CDR3 is CASSLGWHEQYF. CDR3 nucleotide sequence: TGTGCCAGCAGTCTCGGGTGGCACGAGCAGTACTTC.

The chain carries TRBV10-1 and TRBJ1-1, with D maybe TRBD1 (5 bases). CDR3 length equals 13 residues. Deletions cut 5 bases from V and 4 bases from J, with 11 bases between. The germline CDR1 and CDR2 sequences are WNHNN and SYGVQD (reference sequence). The CDR3 nucleotides are TGCGCCAGCAGTATAGGGGTCAGCACTGAAGCTTTCTTT. This encodes CASSIGVSTEAFF.

In its sample, this clonotype was seen a few times. V is TRBV4-1 and J is TRBJ1-2, with no clear D. Trimming stripped 2 bases from V and 6 bases from J, with 16 bases between. This CDR3 region has 15 residues. Germline CDR1 MGHRA, CDR2 YSYEKL. The CDR3 sequence is CASSQHVAIRDGYTF. CDR3 coding DNA: TGCGCCAGCAGCCAACATGTCGCAATAAGAGATGGCTACACCTTC.

A word on this clonotype: One base away lies a much larger clone, so this may be a sequencing read error. V usage is TRBV15 and J usage is TRBJ2-7, with D perhaps TRBD2 (6 bases). This CDR3 has 13 amino acids. CDR1 LNHNV and CDR2 YYDKDF come from the germline V gene (reference sequence). The CDR3 DNA is TGTGTCACCAGCGCGGGACTTACCTACGAGCAGTACTTC. Translating gives CVTSAGLTYEQYF.

This chain joins TRBV10-3 and TRBJ2-7, with TRBD2 matching 7 bases. J was trimmed by 0 bases and V by 4 bases; bases with no gene match: 9. The CDR3 consists of 16 residues. Germline CDR1 ENHRY, CDR2 SYGVKD. The chain's CDR3 is CAISGISGLSSYEQYF. Written as DNA, the CDR3 is TGTGCCATCAGTGGTATTAGCGGGTTGAGCTCCTACGAGCAGTACTTC.

This clonotype appeared a few times. This chain uses TRBV19 with TRBJ2-5, with 9 bases aligning to TRBD1. Trimming at V came to 8 bases and at J to 7 bases, leaving 8 bases not matched to a gene. Germline V CDR1 and CDR2: LNHDA, SQIVND (reference sequence). The CDR3 is made up of 13 amino acids. The CDR3 sequence is CASGDRVRGTQYF. Written as DNA, the CDR3 is TGTGCCAGTGGGGACAGGGTCCGAGGGACCCAGTACTTC.

On this clonotype: This could be a read error, since a much larger clone is one nucleotide away. The chain carries TRBV6-1 and TRBJ2-3, with TRBD2 matching over 15 bases. Germline V CDR1 and CDR2: MNHNS, SASEGT. The CDR3 consists of 19 residues. After removal of 3 bases from V and 4 bases from J, the junction contained 11 bases not matched to a gene. The CDR3 nucleotides read TGTGCCAGCAGTGATCCGGGACTAGCGGGGGGCCCGTACGCAGATACGCAGTATTTT. It specifies CASSDPGLAGGPYADTQYF.

This clonotype was seen a handful of times. This sequence joins TRBV3-1 and TRBJ2-3; 9 bases agree with TRBD2. In germline, CDR1 is LGHDT, CDR2 YNNKEL (reference sequence). The trim removed 0 bases at V and 2 bases at J, leaving 6 bases unmatched. The CDR3 is 17 amino acids. The CDR3 here is CASSQEATSGHTDTQYF. CDR3 coding DNA: TGTGCCAGCAGCCAAGAAGCGACTAGCGGTCACACAGATACGCAGTATTTT.

Notes on this clonotype: This sequence may be a read error, since a much larger clone differs from it by one base. It is likely a read error, because the conserved phenylalanine at the end of the CDR3 is missing. The chain employs TRBV12-3 or TRBV12-4 and TRBJ1-3; D unclear. Trimming took off 8 bases at V and 6 bases at J, with 17 bases between the two ends. The CDR3 is 14 amino acids. The CDR3 nucleotides read TGTGCCAGCCGTAACCGGGCACTTGAAAACACCATATATCTT. Its protein is CASRNRALENTIYL.

This clonotype was counted at least ten times. The chain couples TRBV14 to TRBJ1-1, with a weak D call TRBD1 (5 bases). Trimming took 0 bases from V and 8 from J, leaving 10 bases between them. Germline CDR1 SGHDN, CDR2 FVKESK. The CDR3 loop spans 13 amino acids. The CDR3 is CASSQEGQSEAFF. The CDR3 nucleotides read TGTGCCAGCAGCCAAGAGGGGCAGAGCGAAGCTTTCTTT.

V gene TRBV4-2 combines with J gene TRBJ1-5, with D hard to call. Germline V gives CDR1 LGHNA, CDR2 YNFKEQ. With 0 bases removed from V and 0 bases from J, the gap between germline ends came to 12 bases. This CDR3 has 17 residues. This CDR3 reads CASSQEGGQVSNQPQHF. CDR3 nucleotide sequence: TGTGCCAGCAGCCAAGAGGGAGGGCAGGTTAGCAATCAGCCCCAGCATTTT.

This clonotype was seen many times. The chain uses TRBV29-1 and TRBJ2-3; D call uncertain. The germline gives CDR1 SQVTM, CDR2 ANQGSEA. The CDR3 runs to 11 residues. V lost 4 bases to trimming and J lost 1 base, with 3 bases between them. The CDR3 DNA follows: TGCAGCGTTGCAGGCACAGATACGCAGTATTTT. It translates to CSVAGTDTQYF.

This clonotype has a handful of counts. The chain's CDR3 is CSARSSGANYEQYF. In nucleotides, the CDR3 is TGCAGTGCTAGATCTAGCGGGGCTAACTACGAGCAGTACTTC. The chain has TRBV20-1 and TRBJ2-7; 9 positions agree with TRBD2. In germline, CDR1 is DFQATT, CDR2 SNEGSKA (reference sequence). This CDR3 region has 14 residues. Germline trimming cut 2 bases from V and 3 bases from J; bases unmatched to any gene: 5.

V and J are TRBV6-2 or TRBV6-3 and TRBJ1-1; 7 bases fit TRBD1. V trimming: 0 bases; J trimming: 1 base; junction bases outside the gene matches: 11. CDR1 and CDR2 from the germline V gene are MNHEY and SVGEGT. The length of the CDR3 is 18 residues. CDR3 amino acids: CASSYSGQASRGNTEAFF. The DNA of the CDR3 is TGTGCCAGCAGTTACTCAGGACAGGCTTCTCGGGGGAACACTGAAGCTTTCTTT.

Note on this clonotype: One junction end does not reproduce the germline sequence, and a read error may be involved. The V and J genes are TRBV10-3 and TRBJ2-5, with 7 bases identical to TRBD2. The CDR3 loop spans 14 amino acids. Germline V CDR1 and CDR2: ENHRY, SYGVKD. The CDR3, as DNA: TGCGCCATCGGTGAGTCGGGGGGACAAGAGACCCAGTACTTC. Its protein is CAIGESGGQETQYF.

This clonotype has more than one count but fewer than ten. This chain joins TRBV12-3 or TRBV12-4 and TRBJ1-4; D not resolved. V shed 3 bases and J shed 4 bases, with 21 bases lying between them. The CDR3 contains 18 residues. DNA for the CDR3: TGTGCCAGCAGTTTTTCCCCCTATGGAGGGATGGATAATGAAAAACTGTTTTTT. Translated: CASSFSPYGGMDNEKLFF.